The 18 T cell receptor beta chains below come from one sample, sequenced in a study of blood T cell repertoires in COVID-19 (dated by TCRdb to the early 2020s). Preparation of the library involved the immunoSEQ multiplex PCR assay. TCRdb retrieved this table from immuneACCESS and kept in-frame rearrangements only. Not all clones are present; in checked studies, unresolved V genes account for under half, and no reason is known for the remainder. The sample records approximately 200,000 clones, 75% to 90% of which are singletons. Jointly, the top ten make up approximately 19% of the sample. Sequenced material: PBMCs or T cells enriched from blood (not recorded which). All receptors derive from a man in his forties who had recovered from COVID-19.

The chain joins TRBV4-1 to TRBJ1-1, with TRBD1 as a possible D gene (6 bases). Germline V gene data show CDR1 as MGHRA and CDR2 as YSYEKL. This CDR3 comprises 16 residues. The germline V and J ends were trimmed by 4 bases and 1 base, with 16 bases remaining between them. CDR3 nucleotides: TGCGCCAGCAGCCGTCCCAAAGGGGGAACGAACACTGAAGCTTTCTTT. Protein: CASSRPKGGTNTEAFF.

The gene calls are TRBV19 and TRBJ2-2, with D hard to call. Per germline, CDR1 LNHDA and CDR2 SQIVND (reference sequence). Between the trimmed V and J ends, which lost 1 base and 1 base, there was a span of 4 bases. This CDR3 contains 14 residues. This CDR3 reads CASSIAVNTGELFF. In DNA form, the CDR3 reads TGTGCCAGTAGTATAGCCGTGAACACCGGGGAGCTGTTTTTT.

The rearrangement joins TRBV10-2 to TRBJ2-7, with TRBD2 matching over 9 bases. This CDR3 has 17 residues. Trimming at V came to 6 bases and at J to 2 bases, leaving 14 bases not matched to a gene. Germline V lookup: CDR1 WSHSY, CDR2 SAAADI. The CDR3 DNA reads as TGCGCCAGCAGCCAGGGGTCCCTAGCGGGAAGGACCTACGAGCAGTACTTC. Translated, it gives CASSQGSLAGRTYEQYF.

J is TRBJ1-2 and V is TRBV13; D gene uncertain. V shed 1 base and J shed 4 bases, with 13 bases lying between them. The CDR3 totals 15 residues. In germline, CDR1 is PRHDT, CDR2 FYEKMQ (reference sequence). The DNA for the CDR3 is TGTGCCAGCAGCTTAGCGTCAGGAGGCGGCTATGGCTACACCTTC. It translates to CASSLASGGGYGYTF.

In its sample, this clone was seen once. This chain's CDR3 is CASSLPPGQRAGYTF. CDR3 in DNA: TGTGCCAGCAGCCTACCCCCGGGACAAAGGGCGGGCTACACCTTC. The V gene is TRBV7-9, the J gene TRBJ1-2; D is perhaps TRBD1 (6 bases). The CDR3 extends over 15 amino acids. Germline V lookup: CDR1 SEHNR, CDR2 FQNEAQ (reference sequence). V was cut by 5 bases and J by 8 bases, with 21 bases left in between. Full variable domain (rest looked up from reference TRBV7-9 and TRBJ1-2): DTGVSQNPRHKITKRGQNVTFRCDPISEHNRLYWYRQTLGQGPEFLTYFQNEAQLEKSRLLSDRFSAERPKGSFSTLEIQRTEQGDSAMYLCASSLPPGQRAGYTFGSGTRLTVV.

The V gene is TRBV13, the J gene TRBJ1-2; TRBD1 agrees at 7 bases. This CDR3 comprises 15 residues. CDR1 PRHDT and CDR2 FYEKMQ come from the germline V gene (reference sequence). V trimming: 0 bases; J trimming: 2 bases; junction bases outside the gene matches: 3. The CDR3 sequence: CASSLGRGSNYGYTF. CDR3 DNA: TGTGCCAGCAGCTTAGGCAGGGGGTCGAACTATGGCTACACCTTC.

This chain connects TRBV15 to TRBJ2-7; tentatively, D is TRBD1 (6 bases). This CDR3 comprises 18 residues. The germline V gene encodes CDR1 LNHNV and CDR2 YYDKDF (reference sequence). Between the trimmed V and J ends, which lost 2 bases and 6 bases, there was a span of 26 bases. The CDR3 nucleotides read TGTGCCACCAGCAGATCCACACCGCAGGGGTCAAGAAGGAGCGAGCAGTACTTC. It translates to CATSRSTPQGSRRSEQYF.

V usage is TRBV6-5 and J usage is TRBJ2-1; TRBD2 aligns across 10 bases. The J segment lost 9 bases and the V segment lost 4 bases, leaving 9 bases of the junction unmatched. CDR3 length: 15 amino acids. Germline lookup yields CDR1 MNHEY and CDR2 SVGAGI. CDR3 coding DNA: TGTGCCAGCAGTTCTACTTCTAGCGGGAGATTTGAGCAGTTCTTC. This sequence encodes CASSSTSSGRFEQFF.

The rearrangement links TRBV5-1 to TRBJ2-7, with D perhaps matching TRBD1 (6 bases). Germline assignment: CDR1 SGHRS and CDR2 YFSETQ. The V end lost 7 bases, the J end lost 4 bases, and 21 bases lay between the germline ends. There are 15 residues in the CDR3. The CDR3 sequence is CASSYADVRGYEQYF. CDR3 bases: TGCGCCAGCTCCTACGCGGACGTTAGGGGGTACGAGCAGTACTTC.

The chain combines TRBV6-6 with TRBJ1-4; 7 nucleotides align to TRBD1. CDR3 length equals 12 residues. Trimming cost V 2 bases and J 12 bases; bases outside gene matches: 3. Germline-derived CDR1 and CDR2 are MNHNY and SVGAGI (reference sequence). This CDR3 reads CASSYTDRELFF. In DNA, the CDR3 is TGTGCCAGCAGTTACACCGACAGGGAACTGTTTTTT.

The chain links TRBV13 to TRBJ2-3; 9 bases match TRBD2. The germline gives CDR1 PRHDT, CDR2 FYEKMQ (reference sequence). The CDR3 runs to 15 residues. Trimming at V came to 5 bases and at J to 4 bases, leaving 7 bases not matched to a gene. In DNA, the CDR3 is TGTGCCAGCAGCGCCCTAGCGGGATCCGCAGATACGCAGTATTTT. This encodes CASSALAGSADTQYF.

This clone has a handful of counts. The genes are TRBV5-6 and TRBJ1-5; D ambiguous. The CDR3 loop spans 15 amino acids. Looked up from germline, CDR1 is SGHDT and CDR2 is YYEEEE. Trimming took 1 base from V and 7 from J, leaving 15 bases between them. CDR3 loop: CASSLYAVNGQPQHF. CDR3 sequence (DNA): TGTGCCAGCAGCTTGTACGCGGTAAACGGGCAGCCCCAGCATTTT.

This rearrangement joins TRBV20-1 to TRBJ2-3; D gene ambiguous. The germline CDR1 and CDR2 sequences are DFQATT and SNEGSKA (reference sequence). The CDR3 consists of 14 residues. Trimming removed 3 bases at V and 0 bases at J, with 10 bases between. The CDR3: CSASIPVSTDTQYF. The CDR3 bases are TGCAGTGCTAGTATTCCCGTTAGCACAGATACGCAGTATTTT.

The CDR3 nucleotides read TGCGCCAGCAGCAAACTTAGCGGGAGGGCCGGGGAGCAGTACTTC. It codes for CASSKLSGRAGEQYF. The chain employs TRBV5-1 and TRBJ2-7, with TRBD2 matching 11 bases. The CDR3 sequence is 15 residues long. J lost 7 bases, V lost 4 bases, and 10 bases had no gene match. CDR1 SGHRS and CDR2 YFSETQ come from the germline V gene.

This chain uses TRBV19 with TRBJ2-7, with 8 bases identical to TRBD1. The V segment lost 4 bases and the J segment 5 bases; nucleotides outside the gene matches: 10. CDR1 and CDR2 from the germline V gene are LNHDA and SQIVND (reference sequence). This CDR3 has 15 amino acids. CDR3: CASSKSGQGADEQYF. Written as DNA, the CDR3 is TGTGCCAGTAGTAAAAGTGGGCAGGGGGCGGACGAGCAGTACTTC.

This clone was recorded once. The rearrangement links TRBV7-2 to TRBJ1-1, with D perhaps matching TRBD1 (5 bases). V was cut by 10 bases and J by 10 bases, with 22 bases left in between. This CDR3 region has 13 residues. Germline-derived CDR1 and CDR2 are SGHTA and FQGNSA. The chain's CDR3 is CAISIGAGLGAFF. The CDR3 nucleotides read TGTGCCATTTCGATAGGAGCAGGGTTGGGAGCTTTCTTT.

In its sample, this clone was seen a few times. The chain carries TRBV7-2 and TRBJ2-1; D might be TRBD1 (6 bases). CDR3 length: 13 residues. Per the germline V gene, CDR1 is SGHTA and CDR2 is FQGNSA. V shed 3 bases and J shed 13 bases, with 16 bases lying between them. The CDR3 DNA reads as TGTGCCAGCAGCTTGACCTACAGGGACCAACAGTTCTTC. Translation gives CASSLTYRDQQFF.

The CDR3 spells CATNGGDGEKLFF. The DNA for the CDR3 is TGTGCCACCAACGGGGGTGATGGGGAAAAACTGTTTTTT. The chain combines TRBV13 with TRBJ1-4; tentatively, D is TRBD1 (5 bases). V was clipped by 10 bases and J by 8 bases, with 17 bases between them. The CDR3 covers 13 residues. Per the germline V gene, CDR1 is PRHDT and CDR2 is FYEKMQ (reference sequence). Variable domain in full (rest from reference TRBV13 and TRBJ1-4): AAGVIQSPRHLIKEKRETATLKCYPIPRHDTVYWYQQGPGQDPQFLISFYEKMQSDKGSIPDRFSAQQFSDYHSELNMSSLELGDSALYFCATNGGDGEKLFFGSGTQLSVL.